One and the same sample provided the 29 T cell receptor beta chains below, sequenced in a study of beta chain features in type 1 diabetes. Isolated RNA was reverse transcribed in full, so expressed TCRB transcripts were sequenced. Clones were read by immunoSEQ multiplex PCR, and TCRdb kept only the in-frame ones, dropping some. The data contain 600,000 to 700,000 clones, around 15% of them singletons. Study results and caveats: Among patients with Type 1 diabetes, TCRB CDR3s were moderately but significantly shorter in every one of the four CD4+ subsets.

Their antigens are not known. Sequenced input: naive CD4+ T cells from blood. These receptors came from a young man with type 1 diabetes.

This clone was observed a handful of times. CDR3 in DNA: TGTGCCTGGAATCGGGTTCGATCGGATGCTTTCTTT. Its protein product is CAWNRVRSDAFF. This rearrangement joins TRBV30 to TRBJ1-1, with D unclear. Germline V CDR1 and CDR2: GTSNPN, SVGIG (reference sequence). The CDR3 spans 12 residues. Trimming took off 4 bases at V and 11 bases at J, with 17 bases between the two ends.

The rearrangement uses TRBV5-1 and TRBJ2-1; TRBD1 aligns across 8 bases. Looked up from germline, CDR1 is SGHRS and CDR2 is YFSETQ. Trimming at V came to 3 bases and at J to 7 bases, leaving 6 bases not matched to a gene. This CDR3 has 14 amino acids. The CDR3 bases are TGCGCCAGCAGCTCTGGGACAGGTTTGAATGAGCAGTTCTTC. It yields the protein CASSSGTGLNEQFF.

The chain is built from TRBV5-1 and TRBJ1-1; no clear D gene. V was pared by 7 bases and J by 2 bases, with 18 bases between. The CDR3 totals 15 residues. Germline lookup yields CDR1 SGHRS and CDR2 YFSETQ. In DNA, the CDR3 is TGCGCCAGCTCTGCTATCGGACGGGTAAACACTGAAGCTTTCTTT. This encodes CASSAIGRVNTEAFF.

DNA for the CDR3: TGTGCCAGCAGCTTGGTCGGACTAGCGGTCTTCAATGAGCAGTTCTTC. Amino acid sequence: CASSLVGLAVFNEQFF. The V gene is TRBV5-4, the J gene TRBJ2-1, with 10 nucleotides matching TRBD2. Losses at the gene ends were 0 bases for V and 6 bases for J; bases not matched to a gene: 6. This CDR3 comprises 16 residues. Germline-derived CDR1 and CDR2 are SGHNT and YYREEE (reference sequence). Complete variable domain (other parts from reference TRBV5-4 and TRBJ2-1): ETGVTQSPTHLIKTRGQQVTLRCSSQSGHNTVSWYQQALGQGPQFIFQYYREEENGRGNFPPRFSGLQFPNYSSELNVNALELDDSALYLCASSLVGLAVFNEQFFGPGTRLTVL.

The chain has TRBV28 and TRBJ2-3; 8 bases line up with TRBD1. This CDR3 is built from 14 residues. V lost 7 bases and J lost 1; bases outside the gene matches: 4. Per the germline V gene, CDR1 is MDHEN and CDR2 is SYDVKM. The CDR3 bases are TGTGCCAGCAATAGACAGGGGCGCACAGATACGCAGTATTTT. It translates to CASNRQGRTDTQYF.

The V and J genes are TRBV7-9 and TRBJ1-4, with D perhaps matching TRBD1 (6 bases). Germline CDR1 is SEHNR and CDR2 is FQNEAQ (reference sequence). The CDR3 consists of 14 residues. V lost 8 bases and J lost 4, with 14 bases in between. Written as DNA, the CDR3 is TGTGCCAGCGGTAACAGGGAATATAATGAAAAACTGTTTTTT. Protein: CASGNREYNEKLFF.

This clone has more than one count but fewer than ten. The chain carries TRBV12-5 and TRBJ2-7, with 10 bases aligning to TRBD1. CDR1 and CDR2 from the germline V gene are LGHNT and FRNRAP. The CDR3 is 20 residues long. With V trimmed by 0 bases and J by 1 base, 15 bases remained unmatched. In nucleotides, the CDR3 is TGTGCTAGTGGTTTGGTATGGGGGACAGGGGTCACCCGAAAGTCCTACGAGCAGTACTTC. This encodes CASGLVWGTGVTRKSYEQYF.

The chain recombines TRBV10-3 with TRBJ1-3; maybe TRBD1 (5 bases). There are 18 residues in the CDR3. The germline CDR1 and CDR2 sequences are ENHRY and SYGVKD. V was trimmed by 3 bases and J by 0 bases, leaving 18 bases between them. The CDR3 DNA reads as TGTGCCATCAGTGAACGGGACTCGCCCAGCTACTCTGGAAACACCATATATTTT. Protein product: CAISERDSPSYSGNTIYF.

Details on this clone: Different DNA sequences within this sample yield the same CDR3. This rearrangement joins TRBV29-1 to TRBJ1-5, with TRBD1 as a possible D gene (5 bases). Trimming shortened V by 4 bases and J by 6 bases, and 10 bases separated the two germline ends. Germline CDR1 SQVTM, CDR2 ANQGSEA. The CDR3 extends over 12 amino acids. CDR3 in DNA: TGCAGCGTTGGGCAGGGCAGTCAGCCCCAGCATTTT. It encodes CSVGQGSQPQHF.

The chain carries TRBV18 and TRBJ1-2; TRBD1 aligns across 11 bases. This CDR3 is 17 amino acids long. V lost 2 bases to trimming and J lost 4 bases; unmatched junction nucleotides: 9. Germline V gene lookup returns CDR1 KGHSH and CDR2 LQKENI. CDR3 protein: CASSPYEDRGLGYGYTF. CDR3 nucleotide sequence: TGTGCCAGCTCACCATACGAGGACAGGGGGCTTGGCTATGGCTACACCTTC. Together with reference TRBV18 and TRBJ1-2, the CDR3 gives the full variable domain: NAGVMQNPRHLVRRRGQEARLRCSPMKGHSHVYWYRQLPEEGLKFMVYLQKENIIDESGMPKERFSAEFPKEGPSILRIQQVVRGDSAAYFCASSPYEDRGLGYGYTFGSGTRLTVV.

This clone turned up a few times. The CDR3 loop is CASSIRVGDTQYF. The CDR3, as DNA: TGTGCCAGCAGCATTCGAGTCGGGGATACGCAGTATTTT. This chain links TRBV7-9 with TRBJ2-3; no clear D gene. V lost 5 bases to trimming and J lost 6 bases, with 12 bases between them. The CDR3 contains 13 residues. CDR1 is SEHNR, CDR2 FQNEAQ, per germline (reference sequence). The full variable domain, in which reference TRBV7-9 and TRBJ2-3 provide the parts outside the CDR3, is DTGVSQNPRHKITKRGQNVTFRCDPISEHNRLYWYRQTLGQGPEFLTYFQNEAQLEKSRLLSDRFSAERPKGSFSTLEIQRTEQGDSAMYLCASSIRVGDTQYFGPGTRLTVL.

This clone was seen only a few times. The chain has TRBV30 and TRBJ2-5, with TRBD2 as a possible D gene (5 bases). The CDR3 loop spans 13 amino acids. V dropped 3 bases and J dropped 2 bases, with 10 bases sitting between them. From germline, CDR1 is GTSNPN and CDR2 SVGIG (reference sequence). CDR3 sequence reads: CAWSRTQQETQYF. The CDR3 region has the DNA TGTGCCTGGAGCCGGACTCAGCAAGAGACCCAGTACTTC.

The table lists this clone with a few counts. The rearrangement joins TRBV4-1 to TRBJ2-5; D uncertain. The CDR3 length is 13 residues. V was clipped by 2 bases and J by 1 base, with 5 bases between them. CDR1 MGHRA and CDR2 YSYEKL come from the germline V gene. The CDR3 coding sequence is TGCGCCAGCAGCCAAATTTCCCAAGAGACCCAGTACTTC. It yields the protein CASSQISQETQYF.

This clone was counted between two and nine times. The chain carries TRBV11-2 and TRBJ2-1, with D maybe TRBD2 (7 bases). Germline CDR1 and CDR2: SGHAT and FQNNGV. V was trimmed by 8 bases and J by 6 bases, leaving 17 bases between them. The CDR3 has 14 amino acids. The CDR3 loop is CASGPRGARNEQFF. In DNA form, the CDR3 reads TGTGCCAGCGGTCCCCGGGGGGCCCGCAATGAGCAGTTCTTC.

This clone has more than one count but fewer than ten. This sequence joins TRBV5-4 and TRBJ2-3, with TRBD1 as a possible D gene (6 bases). With 1 base removed from V and 2 bases from J, the gap between germline ends came to 11 bases. Germline V gene data show CDR1 as SGHNT and CDR2 as YYREEE (reference sequence). The CDR3 is 15 residues long. CDR3 DNA: TGTGCCAGCAGCTTGTCAGGGGTCGCCACAGATACGCAGTATTTT. Translation: CASSLSGVATDTQYF.

This clone was observed a few times. The chain uses TRBV5-1 and TRBJ2-5; 8 positions match TRBD2. Germline CDR1 SGHRS, CDR2 YFSETQ. V was clipped by 4 bases and J by 1 base; unmatched bases: 15. This CDR3 has 18 amino acids. CDR3 sequence: CASSPFAGGSGIQETQYF. The CDR3 nucleotides read TGCGCCAGCAGCCCCTTCGCAGGCGGTAGCGGGATCCAAGAGACCCAGTACTTC.

This clone has more than one count but fewer than ten. The chain carries TRBV13 and TRBJ2-3, with 8 bases lining up with TRBD2. Germline CDR1 PRHDT, CDR2 FYEKMQ (reference sequence). V shed 6 bases and J 0 bases; nucleotides not matched to a gene: 14. The CDR3 has 18 residues. As DNA, the CDR3 is TGTGCCAGCAGGGGTGGGAGCGGGGGACACACTAGCACAGATACGCAGTATTTT. Its translation: CASRGGSGGHTSTDTQYF.

This clone was seen a handful of times. The CDR3 bases are TGTGCCAGCAGTTTGGGCAGGAACACTGAAGCTTTCTTT. This translates into CASSLGRNTEAFF. The V call is TRBV27, the J call TRBJ1-1; D remains unclear. The germline V and J ends were trimmed by 3 bases and 1 base, with 6 bases remaining between them. The CDR3 totals 13 residues. CDR1 and CDR2 (germline): MNHEY, SMNVEV (reference sequence).

This clone was counted once. This chain connects TRBV30 to TRBJ2-2; no clear D gene. Germline V gene data show CDR1 as GTSNPN and CDR2 as SVGIG (reference sequence). The CDR3 sequence is 17 residues long. V dropped 2 bases and J dropped 0 bases, with 16 bases sitting between them. The CDR3 region has the DNA TGTGCCTGGAGTACTAATTGGGTGGGAACGAACACCGGGGAGCTGTTTTTT. Translated: CAWSTNWVGTNTGELFF.

This clone was detected only a few times. At one end the junction does not follow the germline gene, possibly because of a read error. The CDR3 loop reads CATSRDYGPLSW. The CDR3 DNA follows: TGTGCCACCAGCAGAGATTATGGGCCACTTTCGTGG. The rearrangement joins TRBV15 to TRBJ2-2; D is unresolved. CDR1 is LNHNV, CDR2 YYDKDF, per germline (reference sequence). This CDR3 region has 12 residues.

V is TRBV9 and J is TRBJ1-2, with 7 bases lining up with TRBD1. Germline values: CDR1 SGDLS, CDR2 YYNGEE. The ends lost 2 bases at V and 3 bases at J; junction bases unmatched: 1. CDR3 size: 13 residues. CDR3 sequence reads: CASSVRGDYGYTF. The CDR3 DNA sequence: TGTGCCAGCAGCGTCAGGGGGGACTATGGCTACACCTTC.

This clone appeared a few times. This chain uses TRBV18 with TRBJ1-2; a possible D gene is TRBD1 (6 bases). The CDR3 loop spans 15 amino acids. Germline V gene sequence: CDR1 KGHSH, CDR2 LQKENI. The V and J ends lost 3 bases and 0 bases respectively, with 11 bases between them. The CDR3 DNA sequence: TGTGCCAGCTCACCCCCCGGACAGCCTAACTATGGCTACACCTTC. Translating it yields CASSPPGQPNYGYTF. Combining the CDR3 with reference TRBV18 and TRBJ1-2 gives the whole variable domain NAGVMQNPRHLVRRRGQEARLRCSPMKGHSHVYWYRQLPEEGLKFMVYLQKENIIDESGMPKERFSAEFPKEGPSILRIQQVVRGDSAAYFCASSPPGQPNYGYTFGSGTRLTVV.

This rearrangement joins TRBV5-4 to TRBJ2-1; TRBD2 agrees at 7 bases. Germline-derived CDR1 and CDR2 are SGHNT and YYREEE (reference sequence). The junction had 10 bases not matched to a gene; V was cut back by 10 bases and J by 0 bases. The CDR3 has 15 residues. The CDR3 bases are TGTGCCTTCATTATGGGGGGGAGCTCCTACAATGAGCAGTTCTTC. This codes for CAFIMGGSSYNEQFF.

The sample holds a few counts of this clone. V is TRBV7-9 and J is TRBJ1-1, with D tentatively TRBD1 (5 bases). Trimming took off 5 bases at V and 4 bases at J, with 23 bases between the two ends. This CDR3 has 17 residues. Germline V lookup: CDR1 SEHNR, CDR2 FQNEAQ (reference sequence). The CDR3 coding sequence is TGTGCCAGCAGCCAAGACAGCGCGGCCTGGAGAGGCACTGAAGCTTTCTTT. As protein: CASSQDSAAWRGTEAFF.

This chain connects TRBV7-9 to TRBJ2-1, with D perhaps being TRBD1 or TRBD2 (5 bases each). This CDR3 spans 16 amino acids. Germline loops: CDR1 SEHNR, CDR2 FQNEAQ (reference sequence). V was pared by 4 bases and J by 2 bases, with 15 bases between. CDR3 loop: CASSSWDARAYNEQFF. In DNA form, the CDR3 reads TGTGCCAGCAGCTCCTGGGACGCAAGAGCCTACAATGAGCAGTTCTTC.

CDR3 nucleotide sequence: TGCGCCAGCAGCCAAGCCCCGACGAGGGTAGGGGGCTATGGCTACACCTTC. Translating it yields CASSQAPTRVGGYGYTF. The rearrangement uses TRBV4-1 and TRBJ1-2; D may be TRBD1 (6 bases). The CDR3 length is 17 residues. The V end was cut by 1 base, the J end by 4 bases, with 19 bases between. CDR1 is MGHRA, CDR2 YSYEKL, per germline.

This clone was found a few times. The chain has TRBV7-9 and TRBJ2-7, with 9 bases fitting TRBD1. The CDR3 contains 15 residues. V lost 0 bases, J lost 3 bases, and 3 bases stayed unmatched. Germline V gene sequence: CDR1 SEHNR, CDR2 FQNEAQ (reference sequence). For the CDR3, the DNA is TGTGCCAGCAGCTTAGCCGGGACAGGGAACTACGAGCAGTACTTC. It specifies CASSLAGTGNYEQYF.

This clone has only a few counts. The CDR3 protein is CASSSGGESGANVLTF. Here the CDR3 DNA reads TGTGCCAGCAGTTCGGGCGGTGAGTCTGGGGCCAACGTCCTGACTTTC. This chain connects TRBV28 to TRBJ2-6; D gene ambiguous. Looked up from germline, CDR1 is MDHEN and CDR2 is SYDVKM. Trimming stripped 4 bases from V and 1 base from J, with 11 bases between. The CDR3 runs to 16 residues.

The V and J genes are TRBV7-9 and TRBJ2-7; D is perhaps TRBD1 (6 bases). Trimming cost V 5 bases and J 2 bases, with 13 bases left between them. Per the germline V gene, CDR1 is SEHNR and CDR2 is FQNEAQ (reference sequence). The CDR3 is 14 amino acids. CDR3 nucleotides: TGTGCCAGCAGCGGGGGCGGGCCGGCCTACGAGCAGTACTTC. It specifies CASSGGGPAYEQYF.